The entry below gives a single T cell receptor (beta chain) sequence along with its context. Its cognate antigen has yet to be identified. No per-base quality is available; no much larger clone lies one base away. This entry is derived from a study of cytomegalovirus exposure and HLA in healthy donors (dated 2017 in TCRdb). About the full investigation: In an earlier analysis of roughly 500 of the donors, roughly 300 Gb of sequence data and 117 million unique TCR beta sequences from approximately 180 million T cells were reported. Besides the first cohort of under 700 subjects, a separate validation cohort made up of some 110 different subjects was used. The study aimed to test whether signatures of past pathogen exposure could be identified by cataloging public T cell receptors. In a later analysis, previously published TCR beta repertoires from 666 donors were re-analyzed and high-resolution HLA genotyping was added so that TCR occurrence patterns could be studied. HLA typing covered class I and class II loci at four-digit resolution. Of the roughly 400 genotyped donors, less than 85% were placed in the genetic ancestry cluster associated with self-reported Caucasian donors. Using immunosequencing, the study profiled T cell repertoires from 666 subjects and related those repertoires to cytomegalovirus serostatus. To predict cytomegalovirus infection status, the study combined high-throughput TCR immunosequencing, statistical association of individual TCRs with disease status, and machine learning. In a later genetic analysis, genome-wide SNP genotypes for about 55% of the roughly 700 donors were used, and that subset was treated as a discovery cohort. Across around 400 genotyped donors of the cohort, an average of roughly 230,000 unique TCR beta nucleotide sequences per donor were sequenced, and approximately 17% of those sequences were non-productive. Every repertoire in the discovery cohort had been generated on one and the same sequencing platform. Typing coverage varied by locus: roughly 629-640 donors for A, B, C, DRB1 and DQB1; more than 500 for DQA1; more than 600 for DPA1; under 490 for DPB1. About five DR-DQ haplotypes were treated as single units for association and clustering because of strong linkage in the cohort. Rather than drawing on any new phenotypic data, the later analysis identified candidate immune exposures from TCR beta sequences and the way those sequences occurred across donors. Roughly 320 gigabases of sequencing data and roughly 81 million unique TCR sequences made up an early release that covered over 550 HLA-typed donors. In an earlier analysis of a few hundred of the donors, high-throughput TCR beta sequencing was used to judge whether each TCR beta V gene segment behaved as functional or pseudogenic. Donor age, sex, ethnicity and CMV serostatus were compiled alongside the repertoire data. The full study reports these points: Compared with equally common non-associated chains, HLA-associated TCR beta chains in a later analysis were more clonally expanded and had lower generation probabilities. At a false discovery rate of 0.05, a later analysis linked under 20,000 TCR beta sequences to specific HLA alleles. Presence/absence analyses assumed roughly uniform sequencing depth across donors, an assumption that may not hold. Compared with the 666-donor mean, donors in an Asian-associated ancestry cluster had fewer N-insertions in productive TCRs, according to a later genetic analysis. Broadly in line with IMGT annotations, most TCR beta V segments showed up in productive rearrangements about 87% or about 30% of the time in an earlier analysis of approximately 640 of the donors. Some IMGT-functional V segments, including TRBV6-2 and TRBV6-3, could not be distinguished by the 87-base-pair reads and were therefore excluded. A later analysis found that most CMV-associated TCR beta chains appeared HLA-restricted, with HLA associations seemingly driven largely by CMV exposure. The study gave a list of 150 to 200 TCR beta chains associated with cytomegalovirus. Around 16 rarely observed V segments, including chromosome 9 orphons, were excluded from the earlier analysis of a few hundred of the donors because counts were too low. A few of the identified cytomegalovirus-associated TCR beta chains were confirmed in vitro to be specific for cytomegalovirus antigens. In both the original and validation cohorts, the classifier was reported to diagnose cytomegalovirus status with high specificity and sensitivity. While some public TCRs were present in many individuals, most TCR sequences turned up only very rarely across donors. Correlated functional status among segregating V segments might be attributable to linkage disequilibrium, but an unknown experimental factor could not be ruled out. Only TCR beta chains were sequenced in this cohort, and the absence of alpha or paired-chain data limited detectable features. A later analysis reported that several top co-occurrence clusters appeared linked to parvovirus B19, influenza, CMV and Epstein-Barr virus. The authors suggested that the approach could potentially be extended to other disease states and immunological phenotypes. Because HLA typing was missing for some donors at each locus, association tests included only the typed subset. A cluster of highly shared sequence variants was judged likely to be a technical artifact of the sequencing pipeline. A further reported finding was that TCR beta sequences accurately predicted the HLA-A and HLA-B alleles for most subjects in the first cohort. For the cohort, immune exposure information was limited to CMV serostatus. An association between a missense DCLRE1C variant and V-gene and J-gene trimming of TCR beta chains was found in a later genetic analysis and replicated in an independent cohort. When HLA alleles, especially DR and DQ, strongly co-occurred, attributing TCR associations to individual alleles was difficult. In a later analysis, TCR association rates were found to vary across HLA loci, with the most associated TCRs seen for DRB1 alleles and the fewest for HLA-C alleles.

The receptor library was made with the immunoSEQ multiplex PCR assay. For the multiplex PCR, a mixture combining 60 forward primers for TCR Vbeta segments and 13 reverse primers for TCR Jbeta segments was used. The CDR3 region of rearranged TCR beta genes was amplified from genomic DNA with a multiplex PCR assay. The Illumina HiSeq System was used to sequence the amplified TCR beta libraries as 87-base-pair reads. As for the authors' bioinformatics: In a later analysis, roughly 80 million unique TCR beta chains were counted across the 650 to 700 repertoires, and around 11 million of these chains were shared by at least two donors. Raw reads were error-corrected and collapsed into unique sequences with a nearest-neighbor algorithm that merged closely related sequences to remove PCR and sequencing errors. To assign V, D and J gene segments, CDR3 sequences were aligned to IMGT reference sequences. For a sequence to be retained, at least a six-nucleotide match to both a V gene segment and a J gene segment was required. A rearrangement was called productive if the CDR3 had no stop codons and remained in frame with V and J, and every other rearrangement was called non-productive. Following IMGT convention, CDR3 was defined as the stretch from the second conserved V-encoded cysteine to the conserved J-encoded phenylalanine. In an earlier analysis of 587 of the donors, sequences lacking an unambiguous match to a single V gene segment were excluded. An earlier analysis of a few hundred of the donors called V segments functional above 56.7% productive rearrangements and segregating when the between-donor standard deviation exceeded 5%. A statistical classification framework was developed to diagnose cytomegalovirus status using the catalog of TCR beta chain sequences. V and J gene assignment, in a later analysis, came from comparing TCR nucleotide sequences with IMGT/GENE-DB human TR gene sequences. Using the TCRdist pipeline, a later analysis assigned CDR3 sequences along with most-parsimonious VDJ recombination scenarios. In a later analysis, each TCR beta chain was defined by its CDR3 amino acid sequence together with its V-gene family, and reads lacking a unique V-gene family were excluded. As a way to deal with suspected cross-contamination and a sequencing artifact, a later analysis dropped hundreds of nucleotide sequences that were highly shared and had low generation probability. In a later analysis, a clonal expansion index for each public chain was calculated from normalized within-repertoire ranks of inferred template counts. A later analysis computed generation probabilities with a VDJ recombination model fitted to out-of-frame rearrangements, and checked the results against IGoR. In a later analysis, TCR-TCR, TCR-HLA and TCR-CMV co-occurrence was scored with hypergeometric tests, and a repertoire-size bias correction was applied to TCR pairs. In a later analysis, false discovery rates were estimated by permuting HLA or CMV assignments 20 times. In a later analysis, co-occurring TCRs were grouped using DBSCAN, with TCRdist sequence similarity added in when clustering inside HLA-allele-positive subsets. For co-occurrence clustering, repertoires with fewer than 30,000 or more than 120,000 public chains were excluded, along with five repertoires with anomalous nucleotide sharing. This immuneACCESS table, as held by TCRdb, lists in-frame sequences with V and J called but not all clones. Of the missing ones, under half trace to an unresolved V gene in checked studies; the others have no known cause. That table furnishes V, J and clone size, whereas the DNA furnished D and trimming. In this sample the table shows some 170,000 clones, roughly 85% of which occur a single time. Of the sample, less than 8% falls within the top ten clones.

Inclusive of the bounding cysteine and phenylalanine, the CDR3 is 13 residues long. Only CDR3 DNA remains: 39 bases, in frame from the first base. CDR1 and CDR2, per the germline V gene, are SQVTM and ANQGSEA. V and J lose 6 bases and 6 bases, and a span of 15 bases separates them. In total, 600 or so healthy bone marrow donors made up the cohort. Cohort members were all nominally healthy when sampled, although unrecorded immune exposures were likely present. The donor tested CMV seropositive, placing the donor among the 290 or so seropositive members of the cohort. Every donor gave a peripheral blood sample, and the peripheral blood mononuclear cells from that sample were used for TCR beta sequencing. The Qiagen DNeasy Blood Extraction Kit was used to extract genomic DNA from the blood cell samples.

The receptor was derived from a man aged 35 to 55 in good health and CMV-seropositive. Sample: PBMCs. The chain uses TRBV29-1 and TRBJ1-5, with an unclear D gene assignment. The sequenced DNA: TGCAGCGTCTCCTCGGGTTTGGCTCAGCCCCAGCATTTT. This sequence encodes CSVSSGLAQPQHF.